One sample yielded the 6 T cell receptor beta chains listed below, sequenced in a study of blood T cell repertoires in COVID-19. The repertoire was sequenced with immunoSEQ multiplex PCR; TCRdb's copy has only in-frame clones and lacks some. The sample holds a few hundred thousand clones; 65% to 90% are singletons and the top ten take more than 4.5%. Sequencing was carried out using peripheral blood. The receptors derive from a man aged 45-65 years with active or convalescent COVID-19.

V gene TRBV7-2 combines with J gene TRBJ2-3, with TRBD1 matching over 10 bases. This CDR3 has 17 residues. Unmatched junction bases numbered 8, after V lost 1 base and J lost 4 bases. CDR1 is SGHTA, CDR2 FQGNSA, per germline. The chain's CDR3 is CASSLGAGGTGADTQYF. DNA of the CDR3: TGTGCCAGCAGCTTAGGGGCAGGGGGGACAGGGGCAGATACGCAGTATTTT.

This clone was counted only a few times. The V and J genes are TRBV11-2 and TRBJ1-4; 7 bases line up with TRBD1. CDR3 length: 14 residues. V shed 3 bases and J 5 bases; nucleotides not matched to a gene: 3. Per the germline V gene, CDR1 is SGHAT and CDR2 is FQNNGV. CDR3 coding DNA: TGTGCCAGCAGCTTGGGACAGTTAAATGAAAAACTGTTTTTT. As protein: CASSLGQLNEKLFF.

This chain connects TRBV13 to TRBJ2-1; 7 bases are a match to TRBD2. The germline CDR1 and CDR2 sequences are PRHDT and FYEKMQ (reference sequence). The junction had 3 bases not matched to a gene; V was cut back by 4 bases and J by 6 bases. The CDR3 extends over 13 amino acids. CDR3 region: CASSSPSGNEQFF. Written as DNA, the CDR3 is TGTGCCAGCAGCTCCCCTAGCGGCAATGAGCAGTTCTTC.

About this clone itself: This specimen includes other DNA sequences encoding the same CDR3. The chain links TRBV19 to TRBJ2-2; no firm D call. The CDR3 runs 11 residues. CDR1 and CDR2 (germline): LNHDA, SQIVND (reference sequence). V lost 7 bases and J 3 bases, leaving 3 bases between the germline ends. In DNA form, the CDR3 reads TGTGCCAGTACCTACACCGGGGAGCTGTTTTTT. Translating it yields CASTYTGELFF.

The chain is built from TRBV5-1 and TRBJ2-7; D is possibly TRBD2 (6 bases). The V gene lost 0 bases and the J gene lost 6 bases, with 13 bases spanning the gap. CDR1 and CDR2 from the germline V gene are SGHRS and YFSETQ. This CDR3 spans 14 amino acids. The CDR3 bases are TGCGCCAGCAGCTTGGGTCGGCAGGGAGGCGAGCAGTACTTC. Its protein product is CASSLGRQGGEQYF.

For this clone: Germline and junction disagree at one end, which may indicate a read error. The chain joins TRBV6-2 or TRBV6-3 to TRBJ1-6; 8 nucleotides line up with TRBD1. The germline gives CDR1 MNHEY, CDR2 SVGEGT. The CDR3 runs 12 residues. CDR3 sequence reads: CAGSYSHRGLHF. The CDR3 nucleotides read TGTGCCGGCAGTTACTCCCACAGGGGGCTCCACTTT.